These 20 T cell receptor beta chains were all obtained from the same sample, sequenced in a study of OX40 agonist ivuxolimab in advanced cancers. TCRdb keeps only in-frame clones here, not all; method: immunoSEQ multiplex PCR. The data contain roughly 62,000 clones, around 90% of them singletons. Sequenced here: CD4+ or CD8+ T cells sorted from blood, sampled in a trial of the OX40 agonist ivuxolimab. The source is an adult with an advanced solid tumor such as melanoma, head and neck, liver or kidney cancer.

The chain couples TRBV5-1 to TRBJ2-1; D ambiguous. Germline lookup yields CDR1 SGHRS and CDR2 YFSETQ. The CDR3 covers 15 residues. The V end lost 1 base, the J end lost 1 base, and 9 bases lay between the germline ends. The CDR3 protein is CASSLRATSYNEQFF. In DNA form, the CDR3 reads TGCGCCAGCAGCTTGCGGGCTACGTCCTACAATGAGCAGTTCTTC.

The V call is TRBV29-1, the J call TRBJ2-3, with D possibly called TRBD1 or TRBD2 (5 bases each). CDR1 is SQVTM, CDR2 ANQGSEA, per germline. The CDR3 length is 15 residues. Trimming stripped 1 base from V and 6 bases from J, with 17 bases between. The CDR3 coding sequence is TGCAGCGTTGAAGGGGTTCGGGGCCTGAGGGATACGCAGTATTTT. Its protein is CSVEGVRGLRDTQYF.

The chain links TRBV7-8 to TRBJ2-7; the match to TRBD2 covers 14 bases. The J segment lost 0 bases and the V segment lost 4 bases, leaving 5 bases of the junction unmatched. The germline V gene has CDR1 SGHVS and CDR2 FQNEAQ. The length of the CDR3 is 17 residues. CDR3 amino acids: CASSSTSGGVLSYEQYF. CDR3 DNA sequence: TGTGCCAGCAGCTCGACTAGCGGGGGGGTGCTCTCCTACGAGCAGTACTTC.

The sample holds one count of this clone. The chain is built from TRBV15 and TRBJ1-4; D might be TRBD1 (5 bases). Trimming removed 1 base from V and 8 bases from J, with 23 bases in between. Germline CDR1 is LNHNV and CDR2 is YYDKDF (reference sequence). The CDR3 contains 18 residues. CDR3 coding DNA: TGTGCCACCAGCAGAGTAGGGGAGGACCTCCACGAGTGGGAAAAACTGTTTTTT. It codes for CATSRVGEDLHEWEKLFF.

Details on this clone: The sample contains more than one DNA sequence encoding this CDR3. The genes are TRBV2 and TRBJ1-4; 7 nucleotides align to TRBD1. The germline gives CDR1 SNHLY, CDR2 FYNNEI. With V trimmed by 8 bases and J by 5 bases, 5 bases remained unmatched. The CDR3 has 13 residues. The CDR3 DNA reads TGTGCCAGCCTCGGGACAGACAATGAAAAACTGTTTTTT. The encoded protein is CASLGTDNEKLFF. Variable domain in full (rest from reference TRBV2 and TRBJ1-4): EPEVTQTPSHQVTQMGQEVILRCVPISNHLYFYWYRQILGQKVEFLVSFYNNEISEKSEIFDDQFSVERPDGSNFTLKIRSTKLEDSAMYFCASLGTDNEKLFFGSGTQLSVL.

The DNA for the CDR3 is TGTGCCAGCAGTTACCAGGGGGCGGGAACTGAAGCTTTCTTT. It translates to CASSYQGAGTEAFF. The chain uses TRBV6-5 and TRBJ1-1; 8 bases align to TRBD1. V was clipped by 2 bases and J by 5 bases; unmatched bases: 4. The CDR3 has 14 amino acids. Germline values: CDR1 MNHEY, CDR2 SVGAGI.

The chain recombines TRBV5-6 with TRBJ2-3; 9 nucleotides line up with TRBD1. The length of the CDR3 is 15 residues. Germline CDR1 SGHDT, CDR2 YYEEEE. V gave up 4 bases and J gave up 2 bases; unmatched junction bases: 5. CDR3 bases: TGTGCCAGCAGCGGGGGACAGGGCTTCACAGATACGCAGTATTTT. As protein: CASSGGQGFTDTQYF.

The chain carries TRBV5-4 and TRBJ2-5; a weak D match, TRBD1 (5 bases). Germline V gene sequence: CDR1 SGHNT, CDR2 YYREEE (reference sequence). The CDR3 is 11 residues long. Trimming left V 4 bases short and J 9 bases short, with 10 bases between. This CDR3 is CASSTTVAQYF. The CDR3 nucleotides are TGTGCCAGCAGCACGACAGTGGCCCAGTACTTC.

V and J are TRBV6-5 and TRBJ1-4; 12 nucleotides agree with TRBD1. Germline V CDR1 and CDR2: MNHEY, SVGAGI. J lost 8 bases, V lost 0 bases, and 1 base had no gene match. The CDR3 totals 15 residues. The CDR3 here is CASSYSGTGGEKLFF. CDR3 sequence (DNA): TGTGCCAGCAGTTACTCTGGGACAGGGGGCGAAAAACTGTTTTTT.

The chain combines TRBV5-8 with TRBJ1-3; 7 bases line up with TRBD1. Germline CDR1 reads SGHTS; CDR2 reads YDEGEE. This CDR3 region has 16 residues. The junction had 7 bases not matched to a gene; V was cut back by 4 bases and J by 0 bases. The DNA of the CDR3 is TGTGCCAGCAGCCAGGCTACAGGGGCCTCTGGAAACACCATATATTTT. Encoded protein: CASSQATGASGNTIYF.

The chain joins TRBV5-4 to TRBJ2-5, with 9 positions matching TRBD1. This CDR3 spans 16 amino acids. Looked up from germline, CDR1 is SGHNT and CDR2 is YYREEE (reference sequence). After removal of 0 bases from V and 5 bases from J, the junction contained 8 bases not matched to a gene. The CDR3 bases are TGTGCCAGCAGCTTGGAGCCGGGACAGGGTTGGGAGACCCAGTACTTC. It codes for CASSLEPGQGWETQYF.

The genes are TRBV10-3 and TRBJ1-2; 8 bases match TRBD1. Unmatched junction bases numbered 5, after V lost 9 bases and J lost 2 bases. The germline CDR1 and CDR2 sequences are ENHRY and SYGVKD. This CDR3 region has 13 residues. The CDR3 DNA reads as TGTGCCATTTGGACAGGGACGAACTATGGCTACACCTTC. This gives the protein CAIWTGTNYGYTF.

V usage is TRBV6-1 and J usage is TRBJ2-7; TRBD1 might be the D (5 bases). Looked up from germline, CDR1 is MNHNS and CDR2 is SASEGT. V was shortened by 6 bases and J by 2 bases, with 5 bases between the two germline ends. This CDR3 comprises 11 residues. The CDR3 DNA reads as TGTGCCAGCAGGACAGCCTACGAGCAGTACTTC. Translation gives CASRTAYEQYF.

V and J are TRBV6-5 and TRBJ2-5; the D gene is possibly TRBD1 (5 bases). CDR1 MNHEY and CDR2 SVGAGI come from the germline V gene. Trimming left V 5 bases short and J 4 bases short, with 14 bases between. This CDR3 has 14 amino acids. In nucleotides, the CDR3 is TGTGCCAGCAGTCCTGCAGGGTTCGGAGAGACCCAGTACTTC. This gives the protein CASSPAGFGETQYF.

This clone has just one count. The chain is built from TRBV15 and TRBJ1-2; perhaps TRBD1 as D (6 bases). The germline V and J ends were trimmed by 0 bases and 1 base, with 9 bases remaining between them. Germline CDR1 LNHNV, CDR2 YYDKDF (reference sequence). This CDR3 has 15 amino acids. CDR3 sequence reads: CATSREARGNYGYTF. The CDR3 nucleotides are TGTGCCACCAGCAGAGAAGCCAGGGGTAACTATGGCTACACCTTC.

Details on this clone: Other DNA variants within this sample encode the same CDR3. The chain combines TRBV30 with TRBJ1-5; D uncertain. CDR3 length: 13 residues. The germline V and J ends were trimmed by 2 bases and 0 bases, with 5 bases remaining between them. The germline V gene has CDR1 GTSNPN and CDR2 SVGIG (reference sequence). The CDR3 loop reads CAWSRDSNQPQHF. In DNA, the CDR3 is TGTGCCTGGAGTAGGGATAGCAATCAGCCCCAGCATTTT.

The V gene is TRBV5-4, the J gene TRBJ1-1; 7 bases fit TRBD1. There are 13 residues in the CDR3. CDR1 and CDR2 from the germline V gene are SGHNT and YYREEE (reference sequence). V lost 4 bases, J lost 3 bases, and 3 bases stayed unmatched. The DNA for the CDR3 is TGTGCCAGCAGCCAGACAGGGTACACTGAAGCTTTCTTT. Its protein is CASSQTGYTEAFF.

The V call is TRBV6-1, the J call TRBJ2-5; D not resolved. Germline CDR1 MNHNS, CDR2 SASEGT. Trimming took 6 bases from V and 3 from J, leaving 8 bases between them. The CDR3 loop spans 12 amino acids. Written as DNA, the CDR3 is TGTGCCAGCAGCACCCCTAAAGAGACCCAGTACTTC. Translation gives CASSTPKETQYF.

The chain couples TRBV5-5 to TRBJ1-5, with D maybe TRBD1 (6 bases). V was shortened by 4 bases and J by 3 bases, with 14 bases between the two germline ends. CDR1 is SGHKS and CDR2 is YYEKEE in the germline V gene (reference sequence). The CDR3 spans 15 residues. The CDR3 DNA is TGTGCCAGCAGCCATAGCCCAGGGGACAATCAGCCCCAGCATTTT. Its translation: CASSHSPGDNQPQHF.

The chain recombines TRBV6-5 with TRBJ1-2, with 7 bases that match TRBD1. Germline values: CDR1 MNHEY, CDR2 SVGAGI. The J segment lost 9 bases and the V segment lost 6 bases, leaving 10 bases of the junction unmatched. The CDR3 totals 13 residues. CDR3 DNA sequence: TGTGCCAGCAGCCGACAGGGCGGGCTGAGCTACACCTTC. Translated, it gives CASSRQGGLSYTF.